These T cell receptor beta chains were read from a single sample in a study of blood T cell repertoires in COVID-19. Sequencing used immunoSEQ multiplex PCR; TCRdb keeps in-frame clones, though not all of them. The sample yields about 170,000 clones, more than 75% seen once. The specimen was peripheral blood. The receptors were sampled from a man aged 18 to 30 with active or convalescent COVID-19. Each CDR3 is given with its conserved first and last residue. D genes are given only for firm matches. Clone size, where shown, is once, few, many, or a class for clones that have expanded.

abundance,j_gene,v_gene,d_gene,CDR3aa,CDR3nt
.,TRBJ1-4,TRBV5-4,.,CASTDSSNEKLFF,TGTGCCAGCACCGACAGTAGTAATGAAAAACTGTTTTTT
.,TRBJ1-5,TRBV28,.,CASSPPGGGQPQHF,TGTGCCAGCAGTCCCCCGGGGGGCGGACAGCCCCAGCATTTT
.,TRBJ2-5,TRBV7-2,.,CASSLDPSVGYF,TGTGCCAGCAGCTTAGACCCTAGCGTTGGGTACTTC
.,TRBJ2-1,TRBV7-3,.,CASSIARSSYNEQFF,TGTGCCAGCAGCATAGCGAGAAGCTCCTACAATGAGCAGTTCTTC
.,TRBJ2-1,TRBV3-1/TRBV3-2,TRBD2,CASSQGLAGRPNEQFF,TGTGCCAGCAGCCAAGGACTAGCGGGACGCCCCAATGAGCAGTTCTTC
.,TRBJ2-2,TRBV30,TRBD1,CAWVGQVAGELFF,TGTGCCTGGGTCGGACAGGTGGCCGGGGAGCTGTTTTTT
.,TRBJ1-2,TRBV6-5,TRBD1,CASSSTGGTGGYTF,TGTGCCAGCAGTTCGACAGGGGGAACTGGTGGCTACACCTTC
.,TRBJ1-2,TRBV6-2/TRBV6-3,.,CASSPENKAHGYTF,TGTGCCAGCAGTCCGGAGAACAAGGCACATGGCTACACCTTC
.,TRBJ1-6,TRBV4-3,TRBD1,CASSRGTGGSDNSPLHF,TGCGCCAGCAGCCGCGGGACAGGGGGCTCGGATAATTCACCCCTCCACTTT
.,TRBJ2-1,TRBV7-9,TRBD1,CASSLPPTGGYNEQFF,TGTGCCAGCAGCTTACCCCCGACAGGGGGGTACAATGAGCAGTTCTTC
.,TRBJ2-3,TRBV5-5,.,CASSPFSGLTTDTQYF,TGTGCCAGCAGCCCCTTCTCCGGACTGACCACAGATACGCAGTATTTT
.,TRBJ1-4,TRBV29-1,.,CSVPALGMGEKLFF,TGCAGCGTCCCAGCCCTCGGGATGGGTGAAAAACTGTTTTTT
.,TRBJ2-7,TRBV29-1,.,CSVGGLAGVPQYF,TGCAGCGTTGGCGGGCTAGCTGGGGTTCCGCAGTACTTC
.,TRBJ1-3,TRBV5-1,TRBD1,CASSQTGQGSGNTIYF,TGCGCCAGCAGCCAGACCGGACAGGGCTCTGGAAACACCATATATTTT
.,TRBJ1-2,TRBV27,.,CASSLSIQGRYGYTF,TGTGCCAGCAGTTTATCTATACAGGGCCGATATGGCTACACCTTC
once,TRBJ2-1,TRBV6-2/TRBV6-3,TRBD1,CASSYAGTETINEQFF,TGTGCCAGCAGTTATGCCGGGACAGAGACTATCAATGAGCAGTTCTTC
once,TRBJ2-2,TRBV11-3,TRBD1,CASSSTGGPNTGELFF,TGTGCCAGCAGCTCCACAGGGGGCCCGAACACCGGGGAGCTGTTTTTT
once,TRBJ1-1,TRBV6-2/TRBV6-3,TRBD1,CASSPQGTMNTEAFF,TGTGCCAGCAGCCCACAGGGGACAATGAACACTGAAGCTTTCTTT
.,TRBJ2-7,TRBV12-5,TRBD2,CASGLVVSGRTLYEQYF,TGTGCTAGTGGTTTGGTAGTTAGCGGGAGGACCCTCTACGAGCAGTACTTC
.,TRBJ1-3,TRBV6-1,.,CASSEPQGGNTIYF,TGTGCCAGCAGTGAACCCCAGGGAGGAAACACCATATATTTT
.,TRBJ1-2,TRBV5-1,.,CASSFGATDFAYTF,TGCGCCAGCAGCTTCGGCGCTACGGACTTCGCCTACACCTTC
.,TRBJ1-1,TRBV28,TRBD1,CASSAPGQGGNTEAFF,TGTGCCAGCAGTGCTCCGGGACAGGGAGGGAACACTGAAGCTTTCTTT
.,TRBJ1-3,TRBV5-4,.,CASSLSSGTSGNTIYF,TGTGCCAGCAGCTTGTCGAGTGGTACCTCTGGAAACACCATATATTTT
.,TRBJ2-2,TRBV18,.,CASPRGAANTGELFF,TGTGCCAGCCCCCGCGGGGCCGCGAACACCGGGGAGCTGTTTTTT
.,TRBJ1-1,TRBV10-2,.,CASSESPWGGLFNTEAFF,TGCGCCAGCAGTGAGTCCCCGTGGGGTGGACTATTTAACACTGAAGCTTTCTTT
.,TRBJ1-6,TRBV5-6,.,CASSLYYPRSSYNSPLHF,TGTGCCAGCAGCTTGTATTATCCGAGGAGCTCCTATAATTCACCCCTCCACTTT
.,TRBJ2-1,TRBV2,TRBD2,CASSGSSGGARYNEQFF,TGTGCCAGCAGTGGTTCTAGCGGGGGGGCGCGCTACAATGAGCAGTTCTTC
.,TRBJ2-1,TRBV18,TRBD2,CASSPRLAGNEQFF,TGTGCCAGCTCACCCCGGCTAGCGGGGAATGAGCAGTTCTTC
once,TRBJ2-2,TRBV2,.,CASSGGSQNTGELFF,TGTGCCAGCAGTGGAGGGTCCCAAAACACCGGGGAGCTGTTTTTT
.,TRBJ1-6,TRBV5-1,.,CASSPGAGDSPLHF,TGCGCCAGCAGCCCGGGAGCAGGAGATTCACCCCTCCACTTT
.,TRBJ2-3,TRBV2,.,CASSELLEQSTQYF,TGTGCCAGCAGTGAACTCTTGGAGCAGAGCACGCAGTATTTT
.,TRBJ1-3,TRBV28,TRBD1,CASSLTGTGNTIYF,TGTGCCAGCAGTCTGACAGGGACTGGAAACACCATATATTTT
.,TRBJ2-1,TRBV11-2,TRBD2,CASSLALLAGGLKEQFF,TGTGCCAGCAGCTTAGCCCTCTTAGCGGGGGGGCTGAAGGAGCAGTTCTTC
once,TRBJ2-3,TRBV6-4,TRBD2,CASCGTSGSSTDTQYF,TGTGCCAGCTGTGGGACTAGCGGGTCTAGCACAGATACGCAGTATTTT
few,TRBJ2-7,TRBV13,.,CASSPPRENEQYF,TGTGCCAGCAGCCCCCCCAGGGAAAACGAGCAGTACTTC
.,TRBJ2-3,TRBV7-8,TRBD2,CASRRGTSSPDTQYF,TGTGCCAGCCGACGGGGGACTAGCTCCCCAGATACGCAGTATTTT